This T cell receptor beta chain is from a study of blood T cell repertoires in COVID-19. Study-level background: Italy, Spain and the United States were the sources of the convalescent and acute COVID-19 samples.

In this sample, this clone turned up a few times. Profiled with immunoSEQ multiplex PCR; TCRdb holds only in-frame clones, not every one. Here the sample spans about 360,000 clones, around 90% being singletons. Specimen: peripheral blood. The clonotype was recovered from a human donor in a cohort sampled during active COVID-19.

For the CDR3, the DNA is TGTGCCAGCAGCAAAGTTAAAGGGACAGTATGGTACGAGCAGTACTTC. It encodes CASSKVKGTVWYEQYF. The chain is built from TRBV21-1 and TRBJ2-7; the table's D call, TRBD1, has no DNA check behind it. TRBV21-1 corresponds to a pseudogene. The CDR3 loop spans 16 amino acids.